The 31 T cell receptor beta chains reported below all come from one sample, sequenced in a study of T cells after posttransplantation cyclophosphamide. The method was immunoSEQ multiplex PCR; TCRdb's version includes in-frame clones alone and lacks a portion of them. The sample has some 49,000 clones, roughly 93% seen once. Sequenced sample: PBMCs. The source of these receptors is a woman aged 50 to 65 in good health and a related stem cell transplant donor.

This chain joins TRBV5-1 and TRBJ2-3; 12 nucleotides match TRBD2. Trimming at V came to 7 bases and at J to 4 bases, leaving 10 bases not matched to a gene. Germline V gives CDR1 SGHRS, CDR2 YFSETQ. This CDR3 has 16 amino acids. CDR3 amino acids: CASELRTSGEADTQYF. The CDR3 DNA reads TGCGCCAGCGAATTACGGACTAGCGGGGAGGCAGATACGCAGTATTTT.

This chain links TRBV29-1 with TRBJ2-5, with D possibly being TRBD1 (5 bases). In germline, CDR1 is SQVTM, CDR2 ANQGSEA. This CDR3 has 15 amino acids. V was trimmed by 4 bases and J by 2 bases, leaving 17 bases between them. CDR3 nucleotide sequence: TGCAGCGTTGCCTCCGAAGGGGCAGAACAAGAGACCCAGTACTTC. Translating gives CSVASEGAEQETQYF.

This clone was picked up one time. The genes are TRBV2 and TRBJ1-5, with TRBD1 identical over 9 bases. This CDR3 is built from 14 residues. Germline loops: CDR1 SNHLY, CDR2 FYNNEI. After removal of 8 bases from V and 8 bases from J, the junction contained 10 bases not matched to a gene. CDR3 bases: TGTGCCAGCTGCAGGGACAGGGCAAATGAGCCCCAGCATTTT. Its protein product is CASCRDRANEPQHF.

This clone has only one observation. At one end the junction does not follow the germline gene, possibly because of a read error. This rearrangement joins TRBV7-7 to TRBJ2-3; possible D gene TRBD2, 6 bases. The germline V gene encodes CDR1 SSHAT and CDR2 FNYEAQ (reference sequence). The CDR3 covers 14 residues. CDR3 coding DNA: TGTGCTAGCAGCTTAGGCGCTCGGGAGGATACGCAGTATTTT. This encodes CASSLGAREDTQYF.

The J gene is TRBJ1-4, the V gene TRBV19; D remains unclear. V lost 5 bases and J 6 bases, leaving 4 bases between the germline ends. Germline values: CDR1 LNHDA, CDR2 SQIVND (reference sequence). CDR3 length: 11 residues. This CDR3 reads CASSRDEKLFF. CDR3 coding DNA: TGTGCCAGTAGTCGGGATGAAAAACTGTTTTTT.

The sample holds one count of this clone. J is TRBJ2-3 and V is TRBV9; TRBD2 matches at 7 bases. Unmatched junction bases numbered 8, after V lost 0 bases and J lost 4 bases. This CDR3 has 16 amino acids. CDR1 is SGDLS and CDR2 is YYNGEE in the germline V gene. The CDR3 DNA reads as TGTGCCAGCAGCGTAGCGGGCGGGAGAATCGCAGATACGCAGTATTTT. Translating it yields CASSVAGGRIADTQYF.

Comments on this clone: Its ends do not fully match the called genes, so a read error is possible. The chain uses TRBV9 and TRBJ1-2; D is perhaps TRBD1 (6 bases). CDR1 is SGDLS, CDR2 YYNGEE, per germline. This CDR3 region has 12 residues. The CDR3 loop is CASSPSAADSPF. As DNA, the CDR3 is TGTGCCAGCAGCCCAAGTGCCGCGGACAGCCCGTTT.

The chain uses TRBV18 and TRBJ2-7; TRBD1 might be the D (5 bases). This CDR3 is built from 14 residues. V was pared by 0 bases and J by 2 bases, with 8 bases between. The V gene's germline CDR1 is KGHSH and CDR2 LQKENI. The CDR3 DNA follows: TGTGCCAGCTCACCACCCCAGGGTACCTACGAGCAGTACTTC. Its protein is CASSPPQGTYEQYF.

The CDR3 here is CASTTDRDYGYTF. The CDR3 DNA is TGTGCCAGCACCACGGACAGGGACTATGGCTACACCTTC. V usage is TRBV6-1 and J usage is TRBJ1-2; 8 nucleotides line up with TRBD1. Germline CDR1 MNHNS, CDR2 SASEGT. The CDR3 covers 13 residues. V lost 7 bases and J lost 3; bases outside the gene matches: 4.

The V and J genes are TRBV5-6 and TRBJ2-7; 8 nucleotides match TRBD2. V dropped 6 bases and J dropped 5; count of bases not matched to a gene: 10. This CDR3 is built from 14 residues. Germline CDR1 SGHDT, CDR2 YYEEEE. CDR3 sequence: CASTSGGRLNEQYF. The DNA for the CDR3 is TGTGCCAGCACCTCCGGCGGGAGGCTTAACGAGCAGTACTTC.

V usage is TRBV6-4 and J usage is TRBJ1-1, with 10 positions matching TRBD1. Germline V gene sequence: CDR1 MRHNA, CDR2 SNTAGT. The CDR3 runs 15 residues. V lost 3 bases to trimming and J lost 6 bases; unmatched junction nucleotides: 7. The CDR3 region is CASSETGQGLAEAFF. DNA for the CDR3: TGTGCCAGCAGTGAGACGGGACAGGGGTTGGCTGAAGCTTTCTTT.

The table lists this clone with a count of one. This chain links TRBV18 with TRBJ2-5; TRBD1 agrees at 7 bases. Germline CDR1 is KGHSH and CDR2 is LQKENI. The V segment lost 0 bases and the J segment 9 bases; nucleotides outside the gene matches: 7. The CDR3 totals 14 residues. The CDR3 DNA is TGTGCCAGCTCACCACCGACAGGGTCCTGGGCCCAGTACTTC. It yields the protein CASSPPTGSWAQYF. The full variable domain, in which reference TRBV18 and TRBJ2-5 provide the parts outside the CDR3, is NAGVMQNPRHLVRRRGQEARLRCSPMKGHSHVYWYRQLPEEGLKFMVYLQKENIIDESGMPKERFSAEFPKEGPSILRIQQVVRGDSAAYFCASSPPTGSWAQYFGPGTRLLVL.

The chain recombines TRBV21-1 with TRBJ1-4. TRBV21-1 is an annotated pseudogene. The CDR3 consists of 16 residues. DNA of the CDR3: TGTGCCAGCAGCCGCGGATGGGAGCTAACTAATGAAAAACTGTTTTTT. Translated: CASSRGWELTNEKLFF.

The gene calls are TRBV5-1 and TRBJ2-3; 8 bases match TRBD2. Trimming took 2 bases from V and 0 from J; bases not matched to a gene: 5. Germline loops: CDR1 SGHRS, CDR2 YFSETQ. The CDR3 extends over 16 amino acids. CDR3 in amino acids: CASSLLAAHSTDTQYF. CDR3 nucleotides: TGCGCCAGCAGCTTACTAGCGGCCCATAGCACAGATACGCAGTATTTT.

The chain employs TRBV9 and TRBJ2-1, with D unclear. With 2 bases removed from V and 7 bases from J, the gap between germline ends came to 4 bases. Germline V lookup: CDR1 SGDLS, CDR2 YYNGEE. The CDR3 contains 11 residues. The CDR3 is CASSVSNEQFF. In DNA, the CDR3 is TGTGCCAGCAGCGTGAGTAATGAGCAGTTCTTC.

With respect to this clone: The junction differs from germline at one of its ends, possibly a read error. The chain has TRBV2 and TRBJ1-1; 8 bases map to TRBD1. The length of the CDR3 is 15 residues. Germline V CDR1 and CDR2: SNHLY, FYNNEI. Written as DNA, the CDR3 is TGTGCCAGAGGAGACAGGGGCCCTTGGGACACTCAAGCTTTCTTT. This gives the protein CARGDRGPWDTQAFF.

This chain uses TRBV13 with TRBJ2-7; the match to TRBD1 covers 7 bases. J gave up 5 bases and V 4 bases, and 8 bases lay outside the gene matches. CDR3 length: 14 residues. Looked up from germline, CDR1 is PRHDT and CDR2 is FYEKMQ (reference sequence). The CDR3, as DNA: TGTGCCAGCAGCTGGGGGACAGAGCTACACGAGCAGTACTTC. This gives the protein CASSWGTELHEQYF.

The V and J genes are TRBV7-3 and TRBJ1-1, with 8 bases identical to TRBD1. After removal of 2 bases from V and 4 bases from J, the junction contained 3 bases not matched to a gene. Germline loops: CDR1 SGHTA, CDR2 FQGTGA. This CDR3 comprises 14 residues. DNA of the CDR3: TGTGCCAGCAGCTTAGTGGACAGGGCCACTGAAGCTTTCTTT. This sequence encodes CASSLVDRATEAFF. The whole variable domain, remainder taken from reference TRBV7-3 and TRBJ1-1, is GAGVSQTPSNKVTEKGKYVELRCDPISGHTALYWYRQSLGQGPEFLIYFQGTGAADDSGLPNDRFFAVRPEGSVSTLKIQRTERGDSAVYLCASSLVDRATEAFFGQGTRLTVV.

The chain has TRBV11-2 and TRBJ2-3; perhaps TRBD2 as D (6 bases). The ends were cut back, 3 bases at V and 0 bases at J, with 10 bases in the middle. The CDR3 length is 15 residues. From germline, CDR1 is SGHAT and CDR2 FQNNGV. CDR3 region: CASSFTGTSTDTQYF. The DNA of the CDR3 is TGTGCCAGCAGCTTTACCGGGACTAGCACAGATACGCAGTATTTT.

The V call is TRBV5-1, the J call TRBJ1-4; TRBD1 matches at 8 bases. J gave up 6 bases and V 0 bases, and 4 bases lay outside the gene matches. Germline V gene lookup returns CDR1 SGHRS and CDR2 YFSETQ. CDR3 length: 15 amino acids. The CDR3 reads CASSLEVGQDEKLFF. DNA for the CDR3: TGCGCCAGCAGCTTGGAGGTGGGACAGGATGAAAAACTGTTTTTT.

The V gene is TRBV28, the J gene TRBJ1-2, with D possibly being TRBD1 (6 bases). Trimming removed 1 base from V and 4 bases from J, with 19 bases in between. This CDR3 region has 17 residues. The germline V gene has CDR1 MDHEN and CDR2 SYDVKM. The CDR3: CASSLFSRDTLIYGYTF. DNA for the CDR3: TGTGCCAGCAGTTTATTTAGTAGGGACACACTAATCTATGGCTACACCTTC.

This sequence joins TRBV19 and TRBJ1-5; 7 nucleotides align to TRBD1. The germline gives CDR1 LNHDA, CDR2 SQIVND (reference sequence). The trim removed 1 base at V and 2 bases at J, leaving 2 bases unmatched. The CDR3 contains 15 residues. The CDR3 loop is CASSIGQGGNQPQHF. The CDR3 DNA is TGTGCCAGTAGTATAGGACAGGGAGGCAATCAGCCCCAGCATTTT.

The chain uses TRBV10-3 and TRBJ2-3, with 8 bases lining up with TRBD2. The CDR3 has 15 residues. Germline CDR1 is ENHRY and CDR2 is SYGVKD. V was clipped by 3 bases and J by 6 bases; unmatched bases: 8. CDR3 residues: CAISERGGRVDTQYF. CDR3 in DNA: TGTGCCATCAGTGAACGGGGGGGCCGCGTGGATACGCAGTATTTT.

The rearrangement joins TRBV6-1 to TRBJ1-1; maybe TRBD1 (6 bases). The length of the CDR3 is 12 residues. Germline-derived CDR1 and CDR2 are MNHNS and SASEGT. Trimming took off 6 bases at V and 5 bases at J, with 10 bases between the two ends. For the CDR3, the DNA is TGTGCCAGCAGCCGGACAGCGACTGAAGCTTTCTTT. This gives the protein CASSRTATEAFF.

The V and J genes are TRBV12-5 and TRBJ2-2; the match to TRBD1 covers 11 bases. The V gene's germline CDR1 is LGHNT and CDR2 FRNRAP. The J segment lost 4 bases and the V segment lost 5 bases, leaving 6 bases of the junction unmatched. The CDR3 is made up of 16 amino acids. The CDR3 nucleotides read TGTGCTAGTGGTAACGGACAGGGGGCGGGCACCGGGGAGCTGTTTTTT. Translated, it gives CASGNGQGAGTGELFF. The entire variable domain, with the rest obtained from reference TRBV12-5 and TRBJ2-2, is as follows: DARVTQTPRHKVTEMGQEVTMRCQPILGHNTVFWYRQTMMQGLELLAYFRNRAPLDDSGMPKDRFSAEMPDATLATLKIQPSEPRDSAVYFCASGNGQGAGTGELFFGEGSRLTVL.

The chain has TRBV5-1 and TRBJ2-2; 8 nucleotides line up with TRBD2. With V trimmed by 4 bases and J by 7 bases, 9 bases remained unmatched. From germline, CDR1 is SGHRS and CDR2 YFSETQ. The CDR3 is 15 residues long. The CDR3 DNA sequence: TGCGCCAGCAGCGGCGGGGGGACTCAGGGCGGGGAGCTGTTTTTT. Amino acids: CASSGGGTQGGELFF. The whole variable domain, remainder taken from reference TRBV5-1 and TRBJ2-2, is KAGVTQTPRYLIKTRGQQVTLSCSPISGHRSVSWYQQTPGQGLQFLFEYFSETQRNKGNFPGRFSGRQFSNSRSEMNVSTLELGDSALYLCASSGGGTQGGELFFGEGSRLTVL.

This chain uses TRBV9 with TRBJ2-7; unclear D gene. Germline CDR1 SGDLS, CDR2 YYNGEE. The V gene lost 0 bases and the J gene lost 0 bases, with 7 bases spanning the gap. The CDR3 loop spans 14 amino acids. In DNA, the CDR3 is TGTGCCAGCAGCGTAGGAGGCAACTCCTACGAGCAGTACTTC. This sequence encodes CASSVGGNSYEQYF.

This chain connects TRBV6-1 to TRBJ2-1; 12 positions match TRBD2. CDR1 is MNHNS and CDR2 is SASEGT in the germline V gene. Germline trimming cut 5 bases from V and 9 bases from J; bases unmatched to any gene: 8. The CDR3 covers 15 residues. The CDR3 loop reads CASSPLAGGPGEQFF. CDR3 DNA: TGTGCCAGCAGTCCCCTAGCGGGAGGGCCAGGTGAGCAGTTCTTC.

The chain joins TRBV30 to TRBJ1-1; no clear D gene. The ends were cut back, 0 bases at V and 4 bases at J, with 6 bases in the middle. CDR1 is GTSNPN and CDR2 is SVGIG in the germline V gene (reference sequence). This CDR3 region has 12 residues. CDR3 sequence reads: CAWSVSGTEAFF. Here the CDR3 DNA reads TGTGCCTGGAGTGTTTCGGGCACTGAAGCTTTCTTT.

The chain couples TRBV5-1 to TRBJ1-1; weak D call: TRBD1 (6 bases). Germline values: CDR1 SGHRS, CDR2 YFSETQ. This CDR3 is built from 15 residues. Between the trimmed V and J ends, which lost 4 bases and 4 bases, there was a span of 17 bases. Here the CDR3 DNA reads TGCGCCAGCAGCGCCCACAGGGAGGGGGGCACTGAAGCTTTCTTT. Its protein product is CASSAHREGGTEAFF.

The chain couples TRBV5-1 to TRBJ1-6, with TRBD1 identical over 11 bases. The CDR3 totals 15 residues. J gave up 9 bases and V 6 bases, and 8 bases lay outside the gene matches. Germline CDR1 is SGHRS and CDR2 is YFSETQ. Here the CDR3 DNA reads TGCGCCAGCAACGGACAGGGGGCCGATGGTTCACCCCTCCACTTT. Protein product: CASNGQGADGSPLHF.